The sequence of this TCR beta chain was determined in a study of T cell changes during pregnancy in multiple sclerosis. Profiled with immunoSEQ multiplex PCR; TCRdb holds only in-frame clones, not every one. The data show 35,000 or so clones, with 88% seen just once and less than 1.5% held by the top ten. Per the germline V gene, CDR1 is GTSNPN and CDR2 is SVGIG (reference sequence). V was trimmed by 0 bases and J by 4 bases, leaving 12 bases between them. The CDR3 extends over 14 amino acids. This sample comprised CD4+ T cells from peripheral blood mononuclear cells, obtained before pregnancy. The gene calls are TRBV30 and TRBJ2-5, with D possibly being TRBD2 (5 bases). This clonotype was obtained from a female donor with multiple sclerosis, enrolled in a pregnancy study. The CDR3: CAWSVNSVGETQYF. CDR3 in DNA: TGTGCCTGGAGTGTAAATAGCGTGGGAGAGACCCAGTACTTC.